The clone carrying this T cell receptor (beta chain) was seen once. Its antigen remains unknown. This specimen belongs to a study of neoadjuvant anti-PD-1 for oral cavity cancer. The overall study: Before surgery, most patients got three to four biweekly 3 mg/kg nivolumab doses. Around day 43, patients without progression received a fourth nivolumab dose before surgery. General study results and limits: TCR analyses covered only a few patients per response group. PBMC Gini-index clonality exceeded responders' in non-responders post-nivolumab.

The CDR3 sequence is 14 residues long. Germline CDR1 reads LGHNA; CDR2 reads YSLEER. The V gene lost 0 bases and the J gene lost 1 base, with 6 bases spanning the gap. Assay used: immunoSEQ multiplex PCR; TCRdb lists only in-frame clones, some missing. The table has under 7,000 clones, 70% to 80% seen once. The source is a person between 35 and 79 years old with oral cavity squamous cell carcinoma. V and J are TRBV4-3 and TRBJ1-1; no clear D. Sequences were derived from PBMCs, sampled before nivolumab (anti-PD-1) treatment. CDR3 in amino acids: CASSQDWRNTEAFF. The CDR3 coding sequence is TGCGCCAGCAGCCAAGATTGGAGGAACACTGAAGCTTTCTTT.